This passage covers 11 T cell receptor beta chains from one sample sequenced in a study of T cells after yellow fever vaccination. TCRdb passed the 5' RACE reads through MiXCR, listing each CDR3 protein once. The sample records around 310,000 distinct CDR3 sequences, approximately 4% being singletons. The sequenced sample was PBMCs, obtained 5 days after the yellow fever booster vaccination. All receptors come from a man younger than 35 who received the YFV17D yellow fever vaccine.

This clonotype occurred many times. The chain uses TRBV6-4 and TRBJ2-5; 9 positions match TRBD2. V was pared by 2 bases and J by 5 bases, with 12 bases of the junction left unmatched. The CDR3 is 17 residues long. CDR1 and CDR2 (germline): MRHNA, SNTAGT. The CDR3 spells CASSDVASGGPGETQYF. The CDR3 region has the DNA TGTGCCAGCAGTGACGTAGCGAGCGGGGGGCCGGGGGAGACCCAGTACTTC.

This clonotype was seen a handful of times. This CDR3 reads CASSQKPRPDTEAFF. The CDR3 DNA sequence: TGTGCCAGCAGCCAAAAGCCCCGCCCTGACACTGAAGCTTTCTTT. The rearrangement links TRBV3-1 to TRBJ1-1; no firm D call. The CDR3 is made up of 15 amino acids. Looked up from germline, CDR1 is LGHDT and CDR2 is YNNKEL (reference sequence). Trimming shortened V by 2 bases and J by 3 bases, and 13 bases separated the two germline ends.

This clonotype was seen repeatedly, ten times or more. V is TRBV24-1 and J is TRBJ2-1; 12 nucleotides agree with TRBD2. The CDR3 is made up of 18 amino acids. The V gene's germline CDR1 is KGHDR and CDR2 SFDVKD. V dropped 4 bases and J dropped 8; count of bases not matched to a gene: 14. CDR3 sequence: CATSDSGTSGLNIHEQFF. The CDR3 DNA reads as TGTGCCACCAGTGACTCCGGGACTAGCGGGTTAAATATCCATGAGCAGTTCTTC.

The sample holds a few counts of this clonotype. The gene calls are TRBV5-1 and TRBJ2-1; 7 bases line up with TRBD2. This CDR3 is built from 14 residues. V trimming: 0 bases; J trimming: 7 bases; junction bases outside the gene matches: 4. Per germline, CDR1 SGHRS and CDR2 YFSETQ. Here the CDR3 reads CASSLVLAENEQFF. DNA for the CDR3: TGCGCCAGCAGCTTGGTGCTAGCGGAAAATGAGCAGTTCTTC. Full variable domain (rest looked up from reference TRBV5-1 and TRBJ2-1): KAGVTQTPRYLIKTRGQQVTLSCSPISGHRSVSWYQQTPGQGLQFLFEYFSETQRNKGNFPGRFSGRQFSNSRSEMNVSTLELGDSALYLCASSLVLAENEQFFGPGTRLTVL.

This clonotype has just a few counts. This sequence joins TRBV12-3 or TRBV12-4 and TRBJ1-1; D ambiguous. The CDR3 loop spans 13 amino acids. Between the trimmed V and J ends, which lost 5 bases and 4 bases, there was a span of 11 bases. The CDR3 loop reads CASSGRAGTEAFF. The CDR3 region has the DNA TGTGCCAGCAGTGGAAGGGCAGGCACTGAAGCTTTCTTT.

This clonotype was observed a handful of times. The V call is TRBV5-1, the J call TRBJ2-1; 8 bases align to TRBD1. Germline V CDR1 and CDR2: SGHRS, YFSETQ. This CDR3 is 16 amino acids long. Trimming removed 0 bases from V and 8 bases from J; junction bases left unmatched: 10. The CDR3 sequence: CASSLGVGAGGDEQFF. The DNA for the CDR3 is TGCGCCAGCAGCTTGGGGGTTGGGGCAGGGGGCGATGAGCAGTTCTTC.

V usage is TRBV19 and J usage is TRBJ2-2; D perhaps matches TRBD1 (6 bases). Trimming removed 7 bases from V and 1 base from J, with 16 bases in between. Germline V gene lookup returns CDR1 LNHDA and CDR2 SQIVND (reference sequence). The CDR3 runs to 16 residues. The CDR3, as DNA: TGTGCCAGTACCAACCTCGGGACACTGAACACCGGGGAGCTGTTTTTT. Protein sequence: CASTNLGTLNTGELFF.

The rearrangement joins TRBV7-9 to TRBJ1-1; D might be TRBD1 (5 bases). Trimming took 5 bases from V and 0 from J, leaving 13 bases between them. Per the germline V gene, CDR1 is SEHNR and CDR2 is FQNEAQ (reference sequence). The CDR3 sequence is 15 residues long. The CDR3 region is CASSTPGTVNTEAFF. Here the CDR3 DNA reads TGTGCCAGCAGCACACCCGGGACGGTGAACACTGAAGCTTTCTTT.

This clonotype was picked up a small number of times. In nucleotides, the CDR3 is TGTGCCAGCAGCGGTTCCGACAGATTCAATCAGCCCCAGCATTTT. This codes for CASSGSDRFNQPQHF. J is TRBJ1-5 and V is TRBV9; D possibly corresponds to TRBD1 (5 bases). Germline V gives CDR1 SGDLS, CDR2 YYNGEE. Trimming took off 3 bases at V and 3 bases at J, with 13 bases between the two ends. CDR3 length: 15 residues.

This clonotype has ten or more counts. The chain recombines TRBV18 with TRBJ1-5; perhaps TRBD1 as D (6 bases). V was pared by 4 bases and J by 6 bases, with 13 bases between. The CDR3 has 14 amino acids. Germline V gives CDR1 KGHSH, CDR2 LQKENI. CDR3 region: CASSQTGDGQPQHF. The DNA for the CDR3 is TGTGCCAGCTCACAGACAGGAGACGGTCAGCCCCAGCATTTT. Combining the CDR3 with reference TRBV18 and TRBJ1-5 gives the whole variable domain NAGVMQNPRHLVRRRGQEARLRCSPMKGHSHVYWYRQLPEEGLKFMVYLQKENIIDESGMPKERFSAEFPKEGPSILRIQQVVRGDSAAYFCASSQTGDGQPQHFGDGTRLSIL.

This clonotype was detected a few times. The genes are TRBV20-1 and TRBJ2-1, with 7 bases aligning to TRBD1. The length of the CDR3 is 15 residues. Per germline, CDR1 DFQATT and CDR2 SNEGSKA (reference sequence). J gave up 4 bases and V 4 bases, and 10 bases lay outside the gene matches. In DNA, the CDR3 is TGCAGTGCTACCAGACAGGGAAGTTTTTACAATGAGCAGTTCTTC. Residues: CSATRQGSFYNEQFF.